This is a list of T cell receptor beta chains from one sample in a study of blood T cells in healthy people across ages. TCRdb passed the 5' RACE reads through MiXCR, listing each CDR3 protein once. The table shows over a million distinct CDR3 sequences, with 55% to 75% occurring only once. Sequenced: blood. The source of these receptors is a man between 18 and 29 years old in good health. CDR3s include the opening cysteine and the closing phenylalanine or tryptophan. The order of the fields is J gene, clone size, CDR3 length, D gene, V gene, CDR3 protein, CDR3 DNA. D genes are given only for firm matches. Size tells how often a clone was seen (once, few, many) or the class of an expanded clone, and some rows leave it out.

j_call: TRBJ2-7; clone_size: -; cdr3_length: 14; d_call: -; v_call: TRBV27; cdr3_aa: CASSLSGISYEQYF; cdr3_nt: TGTGCCAGCAGTTTATCGGGTATCTCCTACGAGCAGTACTTC
j_call: TRBJ2-5; clone_size: -; cdr3_length: 14; d_call: TRBD1; v_call: TRBV15; cdr3_aa: CATSRGDRQETQYF; cdr3_nt: TGTGCCACCAGCAGAGGGGACAGACAAGAGACCCAGTACTTC
j_call: TRBJ2-1; clone_size: -; cdr3_length: 13; d_call: TRBD2; v_call: TRBV20-1; cdr3_aa: CSARSGGRDEQFF; cdr3_nt: TGCAGTGCTAGATCAGGCGGGAGGGATGAGCAGTTCTTC
j_call: TRBJ2-1; clone_size: -; cdr3_length: 20; d_call: -; v_call: TRBV4-3; cdr3_aa: CASSQGVYKRIESSYNEQFF; cdr3_nt: TGCGCCAGCAGCCAAGGGGTCTATAAAAGGATAGAAAGCTCCTACAATGAGCAGTTCTTC
j_call: TRBJ1-2; clone_size: -; cdr3_length: 14; d_call: -; v_call: TRBV3-1; cdr3_aa: CASSQSPEGYGYTF; cdr3_nt: TGTGCCAGCAGCCAGAGCCCCGAGGGCTATGGCTACACCTTC
j_call: TRBJ2-3; clone_size: -; cdr3_length: 15; d_call: TRBD1; v_call: TRBV12-3/TRBV12-4; cdr3_aa: CASSFGTGSFDTQYF; cdr3_nt: TGTGCCAGCAGTTTCGGGACAGGGTCCTTCGATACGCAGTATTTT
j_call: TRBJ2-5; clone_size: -; cdr3_length: 15; d_call: TRBD2; v_call: TRBV29-1; cdr3_aa: CGVVKTSGRPETQYF; cdr3_nt: TGCGGCGTCGTAAAGACTAGCGGGAGACCGGAGACCCAGTACTTC
j_call: TRBJ1-2; clone_size: -; cdr3_length: 18; d_call: TRBD1; v_call: TRBV28; cdr3_aa: CASSSILIRDSGRYGYTF; cdr3_nt: TGTGCCAGCAGTTCAATCCTCATCCGGGACAGTGGACGCTATGGCTACACCTTC
j_call: TRBJ2-7; clone_size: -; cdr3_length: 14; d_call: -; v_call: TRBV9; cdr3_aa: CASSVGVGSGEQYF; cdr3_nt: TGTGCCAGCAGCGTAGGAGTAGGATCGGGGGAGCAGTACTTC
j_call: TRBJ2-1; clone_size: once; cdr3_length: 14; d_call: -; v_call: TRBV20-1; cdr3_aa: CSARGNRNYNEQFF; cdr3_nt: TGCAGTGCTAGAGGTAACAGGAATTACAATGAGCAGTTCTTC
j_call: TRBJ2-3; clone_size: few; cdr3_length: 17; d_call: -; v_call: TRBV7-2; cdr3_aa: CASSRGTTTPRTDTQYF; cdr3_nt: TGTGCCAGCAGCAGAGGCACTACCACCCCACGCACAGATACGCAGTATTTT
j_call: TRBJ1-2; clone_size: few; cdr3_length: 13; d_call: -; v_call: TRBV29-1; cdr3_aa: CSVEVPVLWGYTF; cdr3_nt: TGCAGCGTTGAAGTACCGGTGTTGTGGGGCTACACCTTC
j_call: TRBJ2-5; clone_size: -; cdr3_length: 18; d_call: TRBD2; v_call: TRBV25-1; cdr3_aa: CASSEMGLGLAEQETQYF; cdr3_nt: TGTGCCAGCAGTGAAATGGGCTTGGGACTAGCGGAGCAAGAGACCCAGTACTTC
j_call: TRBJ2-1; clone_size: -; cdr3_length: 14; d_call: TRBD2; v_call: TRBV11-2; cdr3_aa: CASSLGGSGGEQFF; cdr3_nt: TGTGCCAGCAGCTTAGGCGGGAGTGGTGGTGAGCAGTTCTTC
j_call: TRBJ1-4; clone_size: -; cdr3_length: 14; d_call: -; v_call: TRBV7-8; cdr3_aa: CASSLERVSPKLFF; cdr3_nt: TGTGCCAGCAGCTTAGAACGTGTAAGCCCTAAACTGTTTTTT
j_call: TRBJ1-1; clone_size: -; cdr3_length: 14; d_call: -; v_call: TRBV6-5; cdr3_aa: CASSFISGNTEAFF; cdr3_nt: TGTGCCAGCAGTTTCATATCCGGGAACACTGAAGCTTTCTTT
j_call: TRBJ2-7; clone_size: -; cdr3_length: 16; d_call: TRBD2; v_call: TRBV5-1; cdr3_aa: CASSVGVLAVVEEQYF; cdr3_nt: TGCGCCAGCAGTGTAGGGGTTCTAGCGGTCGTTGAAGAGCAGTACTTC
j_call: TRBJ1-2; clone_size: -; cdr3_length: 16; d_call: -; v_call: TRBV7-9; cdr3_aa: CASSLGKPTPNYGYTF; cdr3_nt: TGTGCCAGCAGCTTAGGGAAGCCAACACCAAACTATGGCTACACCTTC
j_call: TRBJ1-2; clone_size: few; cdr3_length: 15; d_call: -; v_call: TRBV5-1; cdr3_aa: CASSLETASNYGYTF; cdr3_nt: TGCGCCAGCAGCCTCGAGACAGCTTCTAACTATGGCTACACCTTC
j_call: TRBJ2-7; clone_size: -; cdr3_length: 14; d_call: -; v_call: TRBV2; cdr3_aa: CASLGLWSSYEQYF; cdr3_nt: TGTGCCAGCCTGGGTCTATGGAGCTCCTACGAGCAGTACTTC
j_call: TRBJ2-7; clone_size: -; cdr3_length: 15; d_call: -; v_call: TRBV5-6; cdr3_aa: CASSLGMGNAYEQYF; cdr3_nt: TGTGCCAGCAGCTTGGGCATGGGGAACGCCTACGAGCAGTACTTC
j_call: TRBJ2-7; clone_size: few; cdr3_length: 12; d_call: -; v_call: TRBV6-2/TRBV6-3; cdr3_aa: CATGEKTYEQYF; cdr3_nt: TGTGCCACTGGGGAGAAAACCTACGAGCAGTACTTC
j_call: TRBJ2-1; clone_size: -; cdr3_length: 15; d_call: TRBD2; v_call: TRBV5-4; cdr3_aa: CASSGGGREANEQFF; cdr3_nt: TGTGCCAGCAGCGGGGGGGGACGGGAGGCCAATGAGCAGTTCTTC
j_call: TRBJ1-2; clone_size: -; cdr3_length: 14; d_call: -; v_call: TRBV27; cdr3_aa: CASSLRGPNYGYTF; cdr3_nt: TGTGCCAGCAGTTTGAGGGGCCCTAACTATGGCTACACCTTC
j_call: TRBJ1-5; clone_size: once; cdr3_length: 16; d_call: -; v_call: TRBV6-1; cdr3_aa: CASSEDPGSLNQPQHF; cdr3_nt: TGTGCCAGCAGTGAAGACCCCGGGTCACTAAATCAGCCCCAGCATTTT
j_call: TRBJ1-1; clone_size: many; cdr3_length: 12; d_call: TRBD1; v_call: TRBV29-1; cdr3_aa: CSVPGQYTEAFF; cdr3_nt: TGCAGCGTACCGGGACAGTACACTGAAGCTTTCTTT
j_call: TRBJ2-1; clone_size: -; cdr3_length: 13; d_call: -; v_call: TRBV6-5; cdr3_aa: CASSPSGDNEQFF; cdr3_nt: TGTGCCAGCAGTCCGTCGGGGGACAATGAGCAGTTCTTC
j_call: TRBJ2-3; clone_size: -; cdr3_length: 13; d_call: -; v_call: TRBV14; cdr3_aa: CASRLLGGDTQYF; cdr3_nt: TGTGCCAGCAGGCTACTAGGGGGAGATACGCAGTATTTT
j_call: TRBJ2-7; clone_size: few; cdr3_length: 16; d_call: TRBD1; v_call: TRBV10-3; cdr3_aa: CAISPATGQGAWEQYF; cdr3_nt: TGTGCCATCAGTCCCGCAACGGGCCAGGGGGCTTGGGAGCAGTACTTC
j_call: TRBJ2-3; clone_size: -; cdr3_length: 15; d_call: -; v_call: TRBV27; cdr3_aa: CASSPVQLSTDTQYF; cdr3_nt: TGTGCCAGCAGTCCTGTTCAGCTTAGCACAGATACGCAGTATTTT
j_call: TRBJ2-1; clone_size: -; cdr3_length: 15; d_call: TRBD2; v_call: TRBV27; cdr3_aa: CASSLPPGLSYEQFF; cdr3_nt: TGTGCCAGCAGTCTACCCCCGGGACTATCCTATGAGCAGTTCTTC
j_call: TRBJ1-5; clone_size: few; cdr3_length: 15; d_call: -; v_call: TRBV4-1; cdr3_aa: CASSQVSRKNQPQHF; cdr3_nt: TGCGCCAGCAGCCAAGTAAGTCGAAAAAATCAGCCCCAGCATTTT
j_call: TRBJ2-7; clone_size: -; cdr3_length: 13; d_call: -; v_call: TRBV6-5; cdr3_aa: CASVGRVGYEQYF; cdr3_nt: TGTGCCAGCGTCGGGAGAGTTGGGTACGAGCAGTACTTC
j_call: TRBJ2-5; clone_size: -; cdr3_length: 14; d_call: TRBD1; v_call: TRBV28; cdr3_aa: CASSEGQGSQTQYF; cdr3_nt: TGTGCCAGCAGTGAGGGACAGGGTTCCCAGACCCAGTACTTC
j_call: TRBJ2-1; clone_size: few; cdr3_length: 16; d_call: TRBD1; v_call: TRBV5-1; cdr3_aa: CASSTGQGPNYNEQFF; cdr3_nt: TGCGCCAGCAGCACGGGACAGGGACCGAACTACAATGAGCAGTTCTTC
j_call: TRBJ2-3; clone_size: -; cdr3_length: 15; d_call: -; v_call: TRBV5-1; cdr3_aa: CASSLWGSLTDTQYF; cdr3_nt: TGCGCCAGCAGCTTGTGGGGATCATTGACAGATACGCAGTATTTT
j_call: TRBJ2-7; clone_size: -; cdr3_length: 18; d_call: TRBD2; v_call: TRBV16; cdr3_aa: CASSPPMPRLAGVYEQYF; cdr3_nt: TGTGCCAGCAGCCCACCTATGCCTCGACTAGCGGGAGTCTACGAGCAGTACTTC
j_call: TRBJ1-2; clone_size: once; cdr3_length: 14; d_call: -; v_call: TRBV20-1; cdr3_aa: CSAPKGVYDYGYTF; cdr3_nt: TGCAGTGCCCCCAAGGGAGTATACGACTATGGCTACACCTTC
j_call: TRBJ2-1; clone_size: few; cdr3_length: 17; d_call: -; v_call: TRBV27; cdr3_aa: CASTPEFGREKTDEQFF; cdr3_nt: TGTGCCAGCACTCCGGAATTTGGTCGGGAGAAGACCGATGAGCAGTTCTTC
j_call: TRBJ1-4; clone_size: -; cdr3_length: 14; d_call: -; v_call: TRBV11-2; cdr3_aa: CASSLGSGREKLFF; cdr3_nt: TGTGCCAGCAGCTTAGGATCAGGGCGTGAAAAACTGTTTTTT
j_call: TRBJ2-3; clone_size: few; cdr3_length: 15; d_call: -; v_call: TRBV4-2; cdr3_aa: CASSQVASGSDTQYF; cdr3_nt: TGTGCCAGCAGCCAAGTGGCATCGGGATCGGATACGCAGTATTTT
j_call: TRBJ2-5; clone_size: once; cdr3_length: 12; d_call: -; v_call: TRBV29-1; cdr3_aa: CSAGTGVGTQYF; cdr3_nt: TGCAGCGCCGGGACCGGTGTTGGGACCCAGTACTTC
j_call: TRBJ1-4; clone_size: -; cdr3_length: 14; d_call: TRBD1; v_call: TRBV6-6; cdr3_aa: CASSRRGPYEKLFF; cdr3_nt: TGTGCCAGCAGTCGCAGGGGGCCCTATGAAAAACTGTTTTTT
j_call: TRBJ2-5; clone_size: -; cdr3_length: 14; d_call: TRBD2; v_call: TRBV4-2; cdr3_aa: CASSHSGRGETQYF; cdr3_nt: TGTGCCAGCAGCCATAGCGGGAGAGGAGAGACCCAGTACTTC
j_call: TRBJ2-3; clone_size: -; cdr3_length: 12; d_call: -; v_call: TRBV29-1; cdr3_aa: CSGGSFTDTQYF; cdr3_nt: TGCAGCGGGGGGAGTTTTACAGATACGCAGTATTTT
j_call: TRBJ1-2; clone_size: -; cdr3_length: 14; d_call: TRBD1; v_call: TRBV2; cdr3_aa: CASRKTTGSYGYTF; cdr3_nt: TGTGCCAGCAGGAAAACGACAGGGAGCTATGGCTACACCTTC